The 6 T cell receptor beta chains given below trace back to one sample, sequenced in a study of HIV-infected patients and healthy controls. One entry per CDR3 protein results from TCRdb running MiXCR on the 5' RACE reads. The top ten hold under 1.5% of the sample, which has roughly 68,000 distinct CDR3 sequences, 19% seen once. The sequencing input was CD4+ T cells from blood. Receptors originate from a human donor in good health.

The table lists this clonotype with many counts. CDR3 DNA: TGCAGTGCTAGAGATGCCGGAGGCGGGGAGACCCAGTACTTC. It specifies CSARDAGGGETQYF. The rearrangement joins TRBV20-1 to TRBJ2-5, with D tentatively TRBD2 (5 bases). Trimming shortened V by 0 bases and J by 5 bases, and 13 bases separated the two germline ends. The CDR3 is made up of 14 amino acids. Germline lookup yields CDR1 DFQATT and CDR2 SNEGSKA (reference sequence).

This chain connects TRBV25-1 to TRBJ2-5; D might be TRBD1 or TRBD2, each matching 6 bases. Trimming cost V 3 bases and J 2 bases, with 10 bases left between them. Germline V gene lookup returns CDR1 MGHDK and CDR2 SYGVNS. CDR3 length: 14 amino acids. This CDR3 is CASSERGGQETQYF. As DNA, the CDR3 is TGTGCCAGCAGTGAGAGAGGGGGGCAAGAGACCCAGTACTTC.

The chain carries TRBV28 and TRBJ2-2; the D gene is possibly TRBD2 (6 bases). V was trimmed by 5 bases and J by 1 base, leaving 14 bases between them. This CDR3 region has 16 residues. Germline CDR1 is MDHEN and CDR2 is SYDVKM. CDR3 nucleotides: TGTGCCAGCAGTAGCCGGGGTAGCGGGAACACCGGGGAGCTGTTTTTT. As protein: CASSSRGSGNTGELFF.

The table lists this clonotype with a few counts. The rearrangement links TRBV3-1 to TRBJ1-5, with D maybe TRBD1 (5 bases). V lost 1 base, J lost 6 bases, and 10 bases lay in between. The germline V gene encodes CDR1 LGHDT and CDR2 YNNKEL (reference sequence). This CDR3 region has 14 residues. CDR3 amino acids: CASSQGGAGQPQHF. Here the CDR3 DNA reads TGTGCCAGCAGCCAAGGTGGGGCAGGTCAGCCCCAGCATTTT.

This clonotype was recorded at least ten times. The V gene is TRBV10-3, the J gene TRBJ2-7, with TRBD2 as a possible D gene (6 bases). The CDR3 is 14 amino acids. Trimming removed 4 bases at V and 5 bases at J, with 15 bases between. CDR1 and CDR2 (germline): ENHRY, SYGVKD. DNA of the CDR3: TGTGCCATCAGTGGACGGGAGTCTGGCCACGAGCAGTACTTC. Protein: CAISGRESGHEQYF.

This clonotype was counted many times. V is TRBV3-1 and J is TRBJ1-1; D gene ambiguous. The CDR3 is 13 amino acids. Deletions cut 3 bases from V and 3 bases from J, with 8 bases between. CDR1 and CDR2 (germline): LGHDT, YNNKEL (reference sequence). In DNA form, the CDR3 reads TGTGCCAGCAGCCATGGGAGTGACACTGAAGCTTTCTTT. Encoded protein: CASSHGSDTEAFF.